Listed below are T cell receptor beta chains from one sample, sequenced in a study of Graves' ophthalmopathy and Graves' hyperthyroidism. TCRdb itself ran the multiplex PCR reads through MiXCR, one entry per CDR3 protein. The repertoire holds just over 400,000 distinct CDR3 sequences, with under 25% as singletons. Sequenced material: peripheral blood. These TCRs come from a woman aged 18-29 years with stable Graves' hyperthyroidism. The CDR3 runs from the conserved cysteine through the conserved F or W. The order of the fields is J gene, D gene, clone size, V gene, CDR3 protein, CDR3 DNA. D genes are given only for firm matches. Where a row states a size, it is once, few, many or the class of an expanded clone; other rows omit it.

J gene: TRBJ1-2; D gene: .; clone size: once; V gene: TRBV6-1; CDR3 protein: CASSLDDNYGYTF; CDR3 DNA: TGTGCCAGCAGCCTCGACGATAACTATGGCTACACCTTC
J gene: TRBJ2-5; D gene: TRBD1; clone size: .; V gene: TRBV18; CDR3 protein: CASSRNDRAETQYF; CDR3 DNA: TGTGCCAGCTCACGAAACGACAGGGCAGAGACCCAGTACTTC
J gene: TRBJ1-2; D gene: .; clone size: .; V gene: TRBV28; CDR3 protein: CLTGSSYGYTF; CDR3 DNA: TGCCTTACAGGGAGCTCCTATGGCTACACCTTC
J gene: TRBJ2-7; D gene: TRBD2; clone size: .; V gene: TRBV11-2; CDR3 protein: CASSSLSGGAYEQYF; CDR3 DNA: TGTGCCAGCAGCTCGCTGAGCGGGGGGGCCTACGAGCAGTACTTC
J gene: TRBJ2-1; D gene: .; clone size: many; V gene: TRBV25-1; CDR3 protein: CASSEGEGKVDNEQFF; CDR3 DNA: TGTGCCAGCAGTGAGGGAGAGGGGAAGGTGGACAATGAGCAGTTCTTC
J gene: TRBJ1-1; D gene: .; clone size: .; V gene: TRBV12-3/TRBV12-4; CDR3 protein: CASGGITEAFF; CDR3 DNA: TGTGCCAGCGGGGGGATCACTGAAGCTTTCTTT
J gene: TRBJ2-5; D gene: .; clone size: many; V gene: TRBV6-2/TRBV6-3; CDR3 protein: CASTPTGGVTQYF; CDR3 DNA: TGTGCCAGCACCCCCACAGGGGGGGTGACCCAGTACTTC
J gene: TRBJ1-1; D gene: TRBD1; clone size: many; V gene: TRBV29-1; CDR3 protein: CSAGTGDNTEAFF; CDR3 DNA: TGCAGCGCGGGGACAGGGGATAACACTGAAGCTTTCTTT
J gene: TRBJ2-7; D gene: .; clone size: many; V gene: TRBV10-1; CDR3 protein: CASSEFSHGPYEQYF; CDR3 DNA: TGCGCCAGCAGTGAGTTTTCACATGGGCCCTACGAGCAGTACTTC
J gene: TRBJ2-7; D gene: .; clone size: many; V gene: TRBV20-1; CDR3 protein: CSAKTTGYEQYF; CDR3 DNA: TGCAGTGCTAAAACGACTGGTTACGAGCAGTACTTC
J gene: TRBJ1-1; D gene: TRBD1; clone size: many; V gene: TRBV6-5; CDR3 protein: CASSLFAGTGYTLGPTEAFF; CDR3 DNA: TGTGCCAGCAGTCTGTTCGCCGGGACAGGCTATACTTTGGGGCCCACTGAAGCTTTCTTT
J gene: TRBJ2-7; D gene: .; clone size: many; V gene: TRBV28; CDR3 protein: CASSLFRLEQYF; CDR3 DNA: TGTGCCAGCAGTTTATTCAGGTTAGAGCAGTACTTC
J gene: TRBJ1-1; D gene: .; clone size: many; V gene: TRBV15; CDR3 protein: CATSRARHSGDTEAFF; CDR3 DNA: TGTGCCACCAGCAGAGCCCGACACAGTGGGGACACTGAAGCTTTCTTT
J gene: TRBJ1-2; D gene: .; clone size: .; V gene: TRBV20-1; CDR3 protein: CSAAAEASYGYTF; CDR3 DNA: TGCAGTGCTGCCGCAGAAGCATCTTATGGCTACACCTTC
J gene: TRBJ2-5; D gene: .; clone size: many; V gene: TRBV20-1; CDR3 protein: CSASGSYQETQYF; CDR3 DNA: TGCAGTGCTAGCGGCAGTTACCAAGAGACCCAGTACTTC
J gene: TRBJ2-7; D gene: .; clone size: many; V gene: TRBV24-1; CDR3 protein: CATSGPGSSYEQYF; CDR3 DNA: TGTGCCACCAGTGGTCCAGGAAGCTCCTACGAGCAGTACTTC
J gene: TRBJ1-1; D gene: .; clone size: .; V gene: TRBV11-1; CDR3 protein: CASSPLSGKEAFF; CDR3 DNA: TGTGCCAGCAGCCCACTCTCAGGGAAAGAAGCTTTCTTT
J gene: TRBJ2-5; D gene: .; clone size: many; V gene: TRBV7-9; CDR3 protein: CASSFGTLQETQYF; CDR3 DNA: TGTGCCAGCAGCTTCGGGACACTCCAAGAGACCCAGTACTTC
J gene: TRBJ1-5; D gene: .; clone size: many; V gene: TRBV2; CDR3 protein: CASSERQGNQPQHF; CDR3 DNA: TGTGCCAGCAGTGAAAGACAGGGCAATCAGCCCCAGCATTTT
J gene: TRBJ2-5; D gene: TRBD2; clone size: .; V gene: TRBV7-2; CDR3 protein: CASSSRGGSSSETQYF; CDR3 DNA: TGTGCCAGCAGCTCCCGGGGGGGCTCTAGCTCGGAGACCCAGTACTTC
J gene: TRBJ1-3; D gene: .; clone size: many; V gene: TRBV13; CDR3 protein: CASSLIPGNTIYF; CDR3 DNA: TGTGCCAGCAGCTTAATCCCTGGAAACACCATATATTTT
J gene: TRBJ1-2; D gene: .; clone size: many; V gene: TRBV5-6; CDR3 protein: CASSFSGPNYGYTF; CDR3 DNA: TGTGCCAGCAGCTTCTCCGGGCCGAACTATGGCTACACCTTC